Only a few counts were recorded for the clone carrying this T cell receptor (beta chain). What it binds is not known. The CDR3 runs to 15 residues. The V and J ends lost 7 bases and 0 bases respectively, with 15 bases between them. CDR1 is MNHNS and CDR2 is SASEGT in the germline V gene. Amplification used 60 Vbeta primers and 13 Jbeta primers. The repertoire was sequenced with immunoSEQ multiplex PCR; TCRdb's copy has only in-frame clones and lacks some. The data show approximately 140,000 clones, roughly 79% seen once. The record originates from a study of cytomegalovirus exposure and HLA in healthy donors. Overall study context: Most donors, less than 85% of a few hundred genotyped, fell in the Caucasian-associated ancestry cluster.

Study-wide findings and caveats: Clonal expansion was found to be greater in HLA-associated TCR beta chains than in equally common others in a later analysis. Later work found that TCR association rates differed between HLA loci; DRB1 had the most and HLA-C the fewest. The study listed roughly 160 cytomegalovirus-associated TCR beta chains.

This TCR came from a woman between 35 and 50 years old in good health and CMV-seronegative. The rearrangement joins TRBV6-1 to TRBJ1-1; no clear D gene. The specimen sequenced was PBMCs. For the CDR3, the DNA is TGTGCCAGCACTTTAGACGGACTCATGAACACTGAAGCTTTCTTT. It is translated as CASTLDGLMNTEAFF.